One and the same sample provided the 8 T cell receptor beta chains below, sequenced in a study of blood T cell repertoires in COVID-19. TCRdb keeps only in-frame clones here, not all; method: immunoSEQ multiplex PCR. The sample has more than 200,000 clones, 70% to 90% seen once. The sequenced material came from PBMCs or T cells enriched from blood (not recorded which). These TCRs come from a man aged 40-55 years who had recovered from COVID-19.

V is TRBV5-6 and J is TRBJ2-6; D gene uncertain. Germline CDR1 is SGHDT and CDR2 is YYEEEE. V was trimmed by 1 base and J by 0 bases, leaving 11 bases between them. CDR3 length: 17 residues. In nucleotides, the CDR3 is TGTGCCAGCAGCTTGCAAGCACAGCCCTCTGGGGCCAACGTCCTGACTTTC. Translation: CASSLQAQPSGANVLTF. The complete variable domain, with remaining parts taken from reference TRBV5-6 and TRBJ2-6, reads DAGVTQSPTHLIKTRGQQVTLRCSPKSGHDTVSWYQQALGQGPQFIFQYYEEEERQRGNFPDRFSGHQFPNYSSELNVNALLLGDSALYLCASSLQAQPSGANVLTFGAGSRLTVL.

The V gene is TRBV3-1 (or the pseudogene TRBV3-2), the J gene TRBJ2-1; TRBD2 matches at 11 bases. There are 15 residues in the CDR3. V trimming: 9 bases; J trimming: 8 bases; junction bases outside the gene matches: 12. The germline gives CDR1 LGHDT, CDR2 YNNKEL (reference sequence). The CDR3 reads CASGDSGRAGDEQFF. The CDR3 DNA follows: TGTGCCAGTGGAGATAGCGGGAGGGCCGGGGATGAGCAGTTCTTC.

This chain connects TRBV3-1 (or the pseudogene TRBV3-2) to TRBJ2-7, with D possibly TRBD1 on 6 matching bases. V was clipped by 0 bases and J by 6 bases, with 15 bases between them. The CDR3 sequence is 15 residues long. Germline V gene data show CDR1 as LGHDT and CDR2 as YNNKEL (reference sequence). As DNA, the CDR3 is TGTGCCAGCAGCCAAGAGAGGGCAGGGGTGTCCGAGCAGTACTTC. Translated, it gives CASSQERAGVSEQYF.

The chain combines TRBV7-7 with TRBJ2-6; D call uncertain. CDR1 SSHAT and CDR2 FNYEAQ come from the germline V gene (reference sequence). Trimming removed 2 bases from V and 1 base from J, with 9 bases in between. CDR3 size: 16 residues. CDR3 sequence reads: CASSLNWQSGANVLTF. CDR3 nucleotides: TGTGCCAGCAGCTTAAATTGGCAATCTGGGGCCAACGTCCTGACTTTC.

This clone was counted once. The rearrangement joins TRBV10-3 to TRBJ2-1; TRBD2 matches 10 bases. This CDR3 has 15 amino acids. The germline V gene encodes CDR1 ENHRY and CDR2 SYGVKD. V gave up 4 bases and J gave up 2 bases; unmatched junction bases: 2. The CDR3 sequence: CAISGSGGAYNEQFF. The CDR3 bases are TGTGCCATCAGTGGGAGCGGGGGGGCCTACAATGAGCAGTTCTTC.

The chain couples TRBV3-1 (or the pseudogene TRBV3-2) to TRBJ1-1; weak D call: TRBD1 (6 bases). The V end was cut by 4 bases, the J end by 0 bases, with 24 bases between. Germline V gene sequence: CDR1 LGHDT, CDR2 YNNKEL (reference sequence). CDR3 length: 19 amino acids. The CDR3 loop reads CASSPMSLTGIGMNTEAFF. The CDR3 DNA follows: TGTGCCAGCAGCCCCATGTCACTTACAGGGATAGGCATGAACACTGAAGCTTTCTTT.

V is TRBV27 and J is TRBJ2-3; 7 bases agree with TRBD2. CDR3 length equals 17 residues. Trimming cost V 2 bases and J 0 bases; bases outside gene matches: 8. From germline, CDR1 is MNHEY and CDR2 SMNVEV (reference sequence). CDR3 sequence (DNA): TGTGCCAGCAGTTTAAGGTTCGCGGGAGATAGCACAGATACGCAGTATTTT. It is translated as CASSLRFAGDSTDTQYF.

The rearrangement uses TRBV9 and TRBJ1-3; 7 nucleotides line up with TRBD1. Per the germline V gene, CDR1 is SGDLS and CDR2 is YYNGEE. CDR3 length equals 16 residues. V gave up 4 bases and J gave up 0 bases; unmatched junction bases: 7. The CDR3 region has the DNA TGTGCCAGCAGCCCCTGGACAGGTCCCTCTGGAAACACCATATATTTT. It translates to CASSPWTGPSGNTIYF.